Below are 25 T cell receptor beta chains sequenced from a single sample in a study of monozygotic twins with inflammatory bowel disease. From the 5' RACE reads, TCRdb lists one entry per CDR3 protein and no DNA. The specimen's table records tens of thousands of distinct CDR3 sequences. The specimen was blood. The receptors derive from a human donor with ulcerative colitis or Crohn's disease, or a healthy co-twin of an affected twin (not recorded which).

This sequence joins TRBV3-1 and TRBJ2-7; the D call of TRBD2 rests on TCRdb alone, since no DNA is present to check it. The length of the CDR3 is 14 residues. Germline V gene lookup returns CDR1 LGHDT and CDR2 YNNKEL (reference sequence). The CDR3 here is CASSQERGAYEQYF.

This chain uses TRBV11-2 with TRBJ2-3; the D call from TCRdb, TRBD1, cannot be confirmed without DNA. The germline gives CDR1 SGHAT, CDR2 FQNNGV. CDR3 length: 17 residues. This CDR3 is CASSLAPRGVSTDTQYF.

The chain links TRBV6-5 to TRBJ2-2; TCRdb indicates TRBD2, and absent DNA this call remains unverified. The CDR3 has 13 amino acids. Germline V gene lookup returns CDR1 MNHEY and CDR2 SVGAGI. CDR3 protein: CAIGGPNTWELFF.

The J gene is TRBJ1-3, the V gene TRBV4-2; TCRdb proposes TRBD1, but this gene call is untestable without DNA. The germline V gene encodes CDR1 LGHNA and CDR2 YNFKEQ. This CDR3 region has 16 residues. CDR3 protein: CASSQTSRQVGNTIYF.

V and J are TRBV20-1 and TRBJ2-5; TCRdb returns TRBD2, unconfirmable since there is no DNA. CDR3 length equals 13 residues. Germline V gene data show CDR1 as DFQATT and CDR2 as SNEGSKA (reference sequence). The CDR3 spells CSANGLVQETQYF.

The chain carries TRBV7-3 and TRBJ2-3; TCRdb indicates TRBD1, and absent DNA this call remains unverified. CDR1 SGHTA and CDR2 FQGTGA come from the germline V gene. The CDR3 extends over 12 amino acids. CDR3 residues: CASSGTGGTQYF.

The rearrangement joins TRBV12-3 or TRBV12-4 to TRBJ1-2. The CDR3 loop spans 14 amino acids. The CDR3 here is CASSLRALGYGYTF.

The J gene is TRBJ2-7, the V gene TRBV5-1; the D call of TRBD1 rests on TCRdb alone, since no DNA is present to check it. Germline V CDR1 and CDR2: SGHRS, YFSETQ. This CDR3 region has 14 residues. CDR3 sequence: CASSPQGFSYEQYF.

V is TRBV3-1 and J is TRBJ2-1; TCRdb's D call, TRBD1, is unchecked because there is no DNA. This CDR3 spans 15 amino acids. Germline CDR1 and CDR2: LGHDT and YNNKEL (reference sequence). Here the CDR3 reads CASRQTGSGYNEQFF.

This chain joins TRBV7-6 and TRBJ2-5; no DNA is available, so the TRBD1 call from TCRdb remains unchecked. The CDR3 covers 15 residues. Germline CDR1 and CDR2: SGHVS and FNYEAQ. The CDR3 loop reads CASSLALFPPTPQYF. Full variable domain (missing parts from reference TRBV7-6 and TRBJ2-5): GAGVSQSPRYKVTKRGQDVALRCDPISGHVSLYWYRQALGQGPEFLTYFNYEAQQDKSGLPNDRFSAERPEGSISTLTIQRTEQRDSAMYRCASSLALFPPTPQYFGPGTRLLVL.

The chain is built from TRBV9 and TRBJ1-6. The CDR3 loop spans 18 amino acids. Per the germline V gene, CDR1 is SGDLS and CDR2 is YYNGEE. The CDR3 protein is CASSEWSKLGSMDSPLHF.

V is TRBV11-1 and J is TRBJ2-2; TCRdb calls TRBD1, which cannot be checked without DNA. Germline assignment: CDR1 SGHAT and CDR2 FQDESV (reference sequence). This CDR3 has 18 amino acids. The CDR3 region is CASSSPPTGKVDTGELFF.

The chain links TRBV19 to TRBJ2-6; TCRdb calls TRBD2, which cannot be checked without DNA. Germline V CDR1 and CDR2: LNHDA, SQIVND (reference sequence). CDR3 length: 15 amino acids. The CDR3 here is CASSLLVAGANVLTF.

V usage is TRBV4-1 and J usage is TRBJ2-7; TCRdb designates TRBD1, a call that cannot be tested without DNA. This CDR3 spans 17 amino acids. Per the germline V gene, CDR1 is MGHRA and CDR2 is YSYEKL. CDR3 loop: CASSLRPGDRASYEQYF.

J is TRBJ2-5 and V is TRBV20-1; the TCRdb call, TRBD1, lacks DNA for checking. The germline CDR1 and CDR2 sequences are DFQATT and SNEGSKA (reference sequence). The CDR3 runs 16 residues. This chain's CDR3 is CSATAPEGAARETQYF.

The chain recombines TRBV6-1 with TRBJ1-3; the TCRdb D gene call, TRBD1, has no DNA to confirm it. The germline gives CDR1 MNHNS, CDR2 SASEGT. The CDR3 consists of 15 residues. The chain's CDR3 is CASSGGSTTGNTIYF.

The chain employs TRBV5-5 and TRBJ2-7. The CDR3 spans 14 residues. Germline values: CDR1 SGHKS, CDR2 YYEKEE (reference sequence). The CDR3 here is CASSLGRSSYEQYF.

This clonotype is large (0.1 to 1%) by frequency. The CDR3 region is CSAREESTEAFF. V gene TRBV20-1 combines with J gene TRBJ1-1. This CDR3 has 12 amino acids. Germline CDR1 reads DFQATT; CDR2 reads SNEGSKA (reference sequence).

The rearrangement uses TRBV5-1 and TRBJ2-7; TCRdb's D call, TRBD1, is unchecked because there is no DNA. Germline V gene sequence: CDR1 SGHRS, CDR2 YFSETQ. CDR3 length equals 14 residues. The CDR3 sequence: CASSLLDTSYEQYF. Combining the CDR3 with reference TRBV5-1 and TRBJ2-7 gives the whole variable domain KAGVTQTPRYLIKTRGQQVTLSCSPISGHRSVSWYQQTPGQGLQFLFEYFSETQRNKGNFPGRFSGRQFSNSRSEMNVSTLELGDSALYLCASSLLDTSYEQYFGPGTRLTVT.

The gene calls are TRBV29-1 and TRBJ2-5; TCRdb names TRBD2, which stays unverified in the absence of DNA. CDR1 SQVTM and CDR2 ANQGSEA come from the germline V gene. CDR3 size: 12 residues. The CDR3 protein is CSGEWEVETQYF.

This CDR3 is CASSSGSGANVLTF. V and J are TRBV7-6 and TRBJ2-6. The CDR3 covers 14 residues. Per the germline V gene, CDR1 is SGHVS and CDR2 is FNYEAQ.

This chain links TRBV18 with TRBJ1-6; TCRdb outputs TRBD1, but without DNA this stays unchecked. The CDR3 consists of 16 residues. Germline values: CDR1 KGHSH, CDR2 LQKENI. This CDR3 reads CASSPNGQGNNSPLHF.

The V call is TRBV3-1, the J call TRBJ2-3; TCRdb reports TRBD2, a call that lacks DNA to check it against. Germline lookup yields CDR1 LGHDT and CDR2 YNNKEL (reference sequence). This CDR3 has 16 amino acids. The CDR3 reads CASSLARDSRTDTQYF.

V gene TRBV5-6 combines with J gene TRBJ2-3. CDR3 length: 14 amino acids. The germline gives CDR1 SGHDT, CDR2 YYEEEE. CDR3 region: CASSLGGFPDTQYF.

The CDR3: CSAVQGWRTEAFF. V usage is TRBV20-1 and J usage is TRBJ1-1; the TCRdb call, TRBD1, lacks DNA for checking. The germline V gene encodes CDR1 DFQATT and CDR2 SNEGSKA (reference sequence). CDR3 length: 13 amino acids.